Shown below are 3 T cell receptor beta chains from a single sample sequenced in a study of technical replicates of blood from several donors. Assay used: immunoSEQ multiplex PCR; TCRdb lists only in-frame clones, some missing. The sample contains about 82,000 clones, around nine tenths of which appear only once. Sequencing used T cells isolated from PBMCs. These receptors all stem from a human donor in good health.

The CDR3 protein is CASSTTGDVSSYEQYF. The CDR3 DNA follows: TGTGCCAGCAGTACGACAGGGGACGTAAGCTCCTACGAGCAGTACTTC. The J gene is TRBJ2-7, the V gene TRBV27, with 8 bases lining up with TRBD1. With 5 bases clipped from V and 0 bases from J, the junction kept 9 bases outside the gene matches. This CDR3 has 16 residues. Germline CDR1 is MNHEY and CDR2 is SMNVEV (reference sequence).

A remark on this clone: Relative to the germline gene, one junction end is altered; a read error may explain this. The chain uses TRBV2 and TRBJ1-5; TRBD1 is a possible D gene (6 bases). CDR3 length: 14 amino acids. The germline gives CDR1 SNHLY, CDR2 FYNNEI. CDR3: CASGEGGSNQPQHF. DNA of the CDR3: TGTGCCAGCGGTGAGGGGGGAAGCAATCAGCCCCAGCATTTT. Together with reference TRBV2 and TRBJ1-5, the CDR3 gives the full variable domain: EPEVTQTPSHQVTQMGQEVILRCVPISNHLYFYWYRQILGQKVEFLVSFYNNEISEKSEIFDDQFSVERPDGSNFTLKIRSTKLEDSAMYFCASGEGGSNQPQHFGDGTRLSIL.

This clone is a singleton in its sample. This rearrangement joins TRBV27 to TRBJ2-7, with a weak D call TRBD1 (5 bases). The germline gives CDR1 MNHEY, CDR2 SMNVEV (reference sequence). The length of the CDR3 is 13 residues. V lost 2 bases and J lost 2, with 7 bases in between. CDR3 in DNA: TGTGCCAGCAGTTTAGCGACAGCCTACGAGCAGTACTTC. Protein sequence: CASSLATAYEQYF.